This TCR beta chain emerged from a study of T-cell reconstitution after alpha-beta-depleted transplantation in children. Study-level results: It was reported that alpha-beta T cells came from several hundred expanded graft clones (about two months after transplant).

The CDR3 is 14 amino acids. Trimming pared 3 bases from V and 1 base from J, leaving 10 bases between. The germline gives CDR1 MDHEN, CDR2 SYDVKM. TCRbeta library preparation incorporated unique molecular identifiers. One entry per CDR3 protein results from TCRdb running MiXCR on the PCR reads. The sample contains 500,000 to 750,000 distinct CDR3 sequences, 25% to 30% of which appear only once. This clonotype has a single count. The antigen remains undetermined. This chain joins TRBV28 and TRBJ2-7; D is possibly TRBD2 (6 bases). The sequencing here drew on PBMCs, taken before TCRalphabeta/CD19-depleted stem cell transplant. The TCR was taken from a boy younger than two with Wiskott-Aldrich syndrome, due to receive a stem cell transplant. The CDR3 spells CASSFLARSYEQYF. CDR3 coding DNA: TGTGCCAGCAGTTTCCTAGCGAGGTCCTACGAGCAGTACTTC.